This T cell receptor beta chain came from a study of early T cells in non-severe SARS-CoV-2 infection. This CDR3 is 13 amino acids long. The germline V gene encodes CDR1 SGHDT and CDR2 YYEEEE. Trimming cost V 4 bases and J 10 bases, with 15 bases left between them. Individual cDNA molecules carried attached unique molecular identifiers. A single record per CDR3 protein comes from TCRdb applying MiXCR to the 5' RACE reads. The table includes tens of thousands of distinct CDR3 sequences, over 9.5% detected once. The specimen was whole blood. The chain couples TRBV5-6 to TRBJ2-1, with unresolved D. This sequence originates from an adult who was a healthcare worker with PCR-confirmed SARS-CoV-2 infection or an uninfected control (not recorded which). CDR3 sequence (DNA): TGTGCCAGCAGCATAAATCTAAGAGCCGAGCAGTTCTTC. It codes for CASSINLRAEQFF.